This record covers a single T cell receptor beta chain. The repertoire was sequenced with immunoSEQ multiplex PCR; TCRdb's copy has only in-frame clones and lacks some. Of approximately 70,000 clones in the sample, approximately 85% were seen once. This sample is part of a study of a mutant IDH1 vaccine in newly diagnosed glioma. Study-level information: Treated patients had a mean age of roughly 40 years and an approximately 62% male, roughly 40% female split. Earlier therapy was either radiotherapy, temozolomide, or both, and most got both.

CDR3 length: 13 amino acids. The germline V gene encodes CDR1 GTSNPN and CDR2 SVGIG (reference sequence). The V and J ends lost 3 bases and 6 bases respectively, with 15 bases between them. This sample's time point: baseline, week 1 (first vaccination visit). Treatment described: pre-vaccination baseline after standard-of-care therapy. The receptor was isolated from a man over 45 with glioma. The chain has TRBV30 and TRBJ2-7; no reliable D call. The sequencing here drew on PBMCs, taken from a glioma patient treated with radiotherapy, temozolomide or both. The CDR3 is CAWRVRAASEQYF. CDR3 nucleotide sequence: TGTGCCTGGAGGGTCCGGGCCGCCTCCGAGCAGTACTTC.